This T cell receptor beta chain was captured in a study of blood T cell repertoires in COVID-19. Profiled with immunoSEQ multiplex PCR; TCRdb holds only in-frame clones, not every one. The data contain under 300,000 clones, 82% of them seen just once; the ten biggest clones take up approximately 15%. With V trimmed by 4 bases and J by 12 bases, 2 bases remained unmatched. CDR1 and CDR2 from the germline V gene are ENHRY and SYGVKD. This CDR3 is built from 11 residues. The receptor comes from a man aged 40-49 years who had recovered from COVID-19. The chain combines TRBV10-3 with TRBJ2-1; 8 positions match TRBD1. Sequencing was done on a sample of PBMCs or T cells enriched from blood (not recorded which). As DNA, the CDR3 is TGTGCCATCAGTGGTGACAGGGGGCAGTTCTTC. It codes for CAISGDRGQFF.